These T cell receptor beta chains were read from a single sample in a study of OX40 agonist ivuxolimab in advanced cancers. The data were produced by immunoSEQ multiplex PCR, yet TCRdb's version contains in-frame clones alone and is incomplete. The sample has around 100,000 clones, approximately 90% seen once; the top ten hold around 0.58%. Specimen: CD4+ or CD8+ T cells sorted from blood, collected in a trial of the OX40 agonist ivuxolimab. Receptors originate from an adult with an advanced solid tumor such as melanoma, head and neck, liver or kidney cancer. CDR3s include the opening cysteine and the closing phenylalanine or tryptophan. D genes are given only for firm matches. Size is stated for part of the rows, as once, few or many counts, or as a class when the clone is expanded.

clone size: once; V gene: TRBV2; D gene: TRBD2; J gene: TRBJ2-1; CDR3 DNA: TGTGCCAGCAGTGCGTATACTAGCGTTGGTGAGCAGTTCTTC; CDR3 protein: CASSAYTSVGEQFF
clone size: -; V gene: TRBV7-9; D gene: -; J gene: TRBJ2-2; CDR3 DNA: TGTGCCAGCAGCTTGGGCCAGAACACCGGGGAGCTGTTTTTT; CDR3 protein: CASSLGQNTGELFF
clone size: -; V gene: TRBV7-9; D gene: -; J gene: TRBJ1-3; CDR3 DNA: TGTGCCAGCAGCCGGGACCTTGGAAACACCATATATTTT; CDR3 protein: CASSRDLGNTIYF
clone size: -; V gene: TRBV6-5; D gene: -; J gene: TRBJ1-3; CDR3 DNA: TGTGCCAGCAGTTACACCCCCACAGGCTCAGGAAACACCATATATTTT; CDR3 protein: CASSYTPTGSGNTIYF
clone size: medium-sized; V gene: TRBV28; D gene: -; J gene: TRBJ2-7; CDR3 DNA: TGTGCCAGCAGTTCCGGTCCCTACGAGCAGTACTTC; CDR3 protein: CASSSGPYEQYF
clone size: once; V gene: TRBV7-9; D gene: TRBD1; J gene: TRBJ1-1; CDR3 DNA: TGTGCCAGCAGCGTCGGGACAGCTGAAGCTTTCTTT; CDR3 protein: CASSVGTAEAFF
clone size: -; V gene: TRBV16; D gene: -; J gene: TRBJ1-1; CDR3 DNA: TGTGCCAGCAGCCAATTGCCAGGGGAGACTGAAGCTTTCTTT; CDR3 protein: CASSQLPGETEAFF
clone size: -; V gene: TRBV28; D gene: -; J gene: TRBJ1-2; CDR3 DNA: TGTGCCAGCACCCCCGGGAACAGCTATGGCTACACCTTC; CDR3 protein: CASTPGNSYGYTF
clone size: once; V gene: TRBV7-9; D gene: TRBD1; J gene: TRBJ2-2; CDR3 DNA: TGTGCCAGCAGCTCCCACACAGGGGGCACGGGCGGGGAGCTGTTTTTT; CDR3 protein: CASSSHTGGTGGELFF
clone size: -; V gene: TRBV6-5; D gene: -; J gene: TRBJ1-1; CDR3 DNA: TGTGCCAGCAGTTACAGGGGGAACACTGAAGCTTTCTTT; CDR3 protein: CASSYRGNTEAFF
clone size: -; V gene: TRBV28; D gene: -; J gene: TRBJ1-2; CDR3 DNA: TGTGCCAGCAGCAATCCCCGGGACGGATATGGCTACACCTTC; CDR3 protein: CASSNPRDGYGYTF
clone size: -; V gene: TRBV29-1; D gene: -; J gene: TRBJ1-2; CDR3 DNA: TGCAGCGTTGGCCTGAACTATGGCTACACCTTC; CDR3 protein: CSVGLNYGYTF
clone size: -; V gene: TRBV19; D gene: TRBD2; J gene: TRBJ2-5; CDR3 DNA: TGTGCCAGTAGACACACTAGCGACCAAGAGACCCAGTACTTC; CDR3 protein: CASRHTSDQETQYF
clone size: -; V gene: TRBV29-1; D gene: TRBD2; J gene: TRBJ2-3; CDR3 DNA: TGCAGCGTTGAACTACTAGCGGGCCGCACAGATACGCAGTATTTT; CDR3 protein: CSVELLAGRTDTQYF
clone size: once; V gene: TRBV11-3; D gene: TRBD1; J gene: TRBJ2-6; CDR3 DNA: TGTGCCAGCAGCGGATGGGACAGGGTTTATTCTGGGGCCAACGTCCTGACTTTC; CDR3 protein: CASSGWDRVYSGANVLTF
clone size: -; V gene: TRBV19; D gene: TRBD2; J gene: TRBJ2-5; CDR3 DNA: TGTGCCAGTAGTAGACTAGCGGAGAGGGAGACCCAGTACTTC; CDR3 protein: CASSRLAERETQYF
clone size: few; V gene: TRBV12-5; D gene: TRBD1; J gene: TRBJ1-5; CDR3 DNA: TGTGCTAGTGGTTTGGCGGGGGACAGTGGCAGCAATCAGCCCCAGCATTTT; CDR3 protein: CASGLAGDSGSNQPQHF
clone size: -; V gene: TRBV19; D gene: TRBD1; J gene: TRBJ1-5; CDR3 DNA: TGTGCCAGTAGTGACAGGGTGAATCAGCCCCAGCATTTT; CDR3 protein: CASSDRVNQPQHF
clone size: -; V gene: TRBV13; D gene: -; J gene: TRBJ2-7; CDR3 DNA: TGTGCCAGCAGCTTAGGACGAAGCTCCTACGAGCAGTACTTC; CDR3 protein: CASSLGRSSYEQYF
clone size: -; V gene: TRBV2; D gene: -; J gene: TRBJ2-5; CDR3 DNA: TGTGCCAGCACCGGGACACACCAAGAGACCCAGTACTTC; CDR3 protein: CASTGTHQETQYF
clone size: -; V gene: TRBV28; D gene: TRBD2; J gene: TRBJ2-3; CDR3 DNA: TGTGCCAGCAGCCGGGCCGGGGGGACAGATACGCAGTATTTT; CDR3 protein: CASSRAGGTDTQYF
clone size: -; V gene: TRBV7-9; D gene: TRBD2; J gene: TRBJ2-7; CDR3 DNA: TGTGCCAGCAGCTTAGCGTCTCTAGCGGGAGTCGTCTACGAGCAGTACTTC; CDR3 protein: CASSLASLAGVVYEQYF
clone size: -; V gene: TRBV28; D gene: TRBD1; J gene: TRBJ2-2; CDR3 DNA: TGTGCCAGCAGTTTATATTCCGGACAGGGGGCCACCGGGGAGCTGTTTTTT; CDR3 protein: CASSLYSGQGATGELFF
clone size: -; V gene: TRBV18; D gene: -; J gene: TRBJ2-5; CDR3 DNA: TGTGCCAGCTCACCTCTCCCCTCAGAGACCCAGTACTTC; CDR3 protein: CASSPLPSETQYF
clone size: -; V gene: TRBV7-8; D gene: -; J gene: TRBJ1-5; CDR3 DNA: TGTGCCAGCAGCTTTAGCGGGCGCAATCAGCCCCAGCATTTT; CDR3 protein: CASSFSGRNQPQHF
clone size: -; V gene: TRBV15; D gene: -; J gene: TRBJ1-1; CDR3 DNA: TGTGCCACCATCAACTGGGGCATGAACACTGAAGCTTTCTTT; CDR3 protein: CATINWGMNTEAFF
clone size: -; V gene: TRBV5-4; D gene: TRBD1; J gene: TRBJ1-2; CDR3 DNA: TGTGCCAGCAGTTTCATGGACAGGCCTCATGGCTACACCTTC; CDR3 protein: CASSFMDRPHGYTF